The TCR beta chain under discussion was sequenced for a study of long-term antiretroviral therapy in people with HIV. Study results and limitations: CDR3 length ranges were narrower in HIV repertoires than in controls. Blood collection from about 2003 to 2018 possibly occurred under older ART regimens.

The authors ran the immunoSEQ assay, v3.0, at survey level. Method: immunoSEQ multiplex PCR; TCRdb's copy keeps in-frame clones and lacks some. The data contain tens of thousands of clones, 85% to 95% of them singletons. With regard to this clone: Its target is not known.

Cryopreserved PBMC, at roughly 0.85-11 million per sample, were present before DNA extraction. The TCR was taken from a man between 45 and 60 years old with HIV. The specimen comprised unsorted PBMCs, sampled 5.3 years after starting antiretroviral therapy.

CDR3 DNA: TGTGCCAGCAGTGAGATCGGGGGGACAGCCAATCAGCCCCAGCATTTT. Residues: CASSEIGGTANQPQHF. The rearrangement uses TRBV25-1 and TRBJ1-5, with 7 bases aligning to TRBD1. Germline assignment: CDR1 MGHDK and CDR2 SYGVNS. V lost 3 bases, J lost 3 bases, and 8 bases stayed unmatched. The CDR3 totals 16 residues.